This TCR beta chain was observed in a study of cytomegalovirus exposure and HLA in healthy donors. Study observations and caveats: The study reported that TCR beta sequences accurately predicted HLA-A and HLA-B alleles in most subjects. Likely technical artifact: a cluster of highly shared sequence variants. In vitro confirmation showed a few CMV-associated chains to be CMV antigen specific.

The PCR ran on 60 Vbeta and 13 Jbeta primers. Study processing details: An analysis performed later counted about 80 million unique TCR beta chains (approximately 11 million of them shared). TCRdb's table, derived via immunoSEQ multiplex PCR, lists solely in-frame clones and lacks some. V and J calls and clone size follow that table, whereas D and trimming were derived from the DNA. The sample gives more than 90,000 clones, about 75% of which show up once; under 11% is in the top ten. This CDR3 is 15 amino acids long. Germline CDR1 reads SGHRS; CDR2 reads YFSETQ. V lost 0 bases, J lost 6 bases, and 12 bases lay in between. As for this clone: Its antigen is unidentified.

Sequencing was done on a sample of PBMCs. The sequence was obtained from a middle-aged man in good health and CMV-seronegative. The rearrangement links TRBV5-1 to TRBJ2-2; D might be TRBD2 (5 bases). The CDR3 DNA is TGCGCCAGCAGCTTGGGGCTAGCTGGCGCCGGGGAGCTGTTTTTT. Translating gives CASSLGLAGAGELFF.